This T cell receptor beta chain was documented in a study of T cells after yellow fever vaccination (dated by TCRdb to between 2018 and 2020). As for the study more broadly: The SMART-Seq v4 Ultra Low Input RNA kit was used to prepare libraries from fractions with low cell numbers. Two healthy male donors, one aged 18 to 29 and one aged 30 to 39 years, were included in the cohort. To follow T-cell clones before and after primary and booster YFV17D yellow fever vaccination, bulk TCR alpha and beta repertoires were sequenced over time. Blood was drawn at multiple timepoints before and after primary and secondary immunization, with bulk PBMC replicates and cell subsets isolated. Overall study outcomes, separate from this receptor: Compared with the primary T-cell response, the secondary T-cell response was faster but weaker, reaching its peak on day 5 rather than on day 15. A small fraction of clonotypes appeared in both the CD4 and CD8 compartments, likely as a result of convergent recombination. Computational filtering was required because FACS-sorted repertoires could contain abundant contaminating clonotypes from the bulk population. After the booster, most clones that had expanded after primary vaccination were detected again (around 97% of CD4 and about 88% of CD8), suggesting broad maintenance of memory. Only a couple of donors were included in the study, so the extent to which the findings can be generalized is limited.

The germline V end is reduced by 1 base and the J end by 1 base; junction bases left unmatched: 9. The CDR3, from cysteine to phenylalanine, totals 17 residues. Kept here is only the CDR3 DNA, which spans 51 bases and is read in frame from base 1. CDR1 and CDR2 are drawn from the germline V gene (reference sequence): LGHDT, YNNKEL. This specimen's treatment or condition label, interpreted: live attenuated yellow fever vaccine strain. PBMCs were isolated from peripheral blood using a standard Ficoll-Paque protocol. Dynabeads CD4 and CD8 positive selection kits were used to isolate CD4 and CD8 T-cell fractions. TriZol was used to extract RNA from bulk PBMCs, CD4 and CD8 fractions, and dextramer-positive and dextramer-negative fractions. A word on this clonotype: Its antigen target is currently unknown. No base-level quality is on record; no much larger clone is a single base apart.

These reads were obtained on an Illumina NovaSeq 6000. TCR cDNA was synthesized by 5'RACE template switching, which introduced a universal primer site and unique molecular identifiers. Priming of cDNA synthesis was performed from both the TCR alpha and TCR beta constant segments. Two PCR steps were used to amplify libraries, with sample barcodes and sequencing adapters being added in the second step. Sequencing of the libraries was done on either Illumina HiSeq 2500 (2x100 bp) or NovaSeq (2x150 bp). As for the authors' bioinformatics: Demultiplexing of reads and collapsing into UMI consensus sequences were performed with MIGEC, and V(D)J alignment was carried out with MiXCR. Using edgeR on replicate PBMC samples, clonotypes were called vaccine-responding if FDR was below 0.01 and the log2 fold change was above 5 up to day 15. Each bulk clonotype was labeled CD4 or CD8 based on which sequenced repertoire, CD4 or CD8, contained the clonotype at higher abundance. TCRdb trimmed public reads at Q25 via fastp, called clones via MiXCR and kept in-frame beta chains. For every CDR3 protein sequence, its rows merge into one entry that carries the most common genes and DNA. The V and J calls follow TCRdb's processing rather than the paper's. The sample records around 260,000 distinct CDR3 sequences, around 4.9% of which are singletons. Approximately 3.5% of the sample is held by the ten biggest clonotypes.

The sequence is built from TRBV3-1 and TRBJ2-7, and 8 bases in between align with TRBD1. This receptor was obtained from a man aged 18 to 29 who received the YFV17D yellow fever vaccine. Sequenced here: CD4+ T cells sorted from PBMCs, sampled on the day of the yellow fever booster vaccination. The encoded CDR3 is CASSQAPGRGPSYEQYF. The DNA sequence is TGTGCCAGCAGCCAAGCGCCCGGCAGGGGGCCGTCCTACGAGCAGTACTTC.